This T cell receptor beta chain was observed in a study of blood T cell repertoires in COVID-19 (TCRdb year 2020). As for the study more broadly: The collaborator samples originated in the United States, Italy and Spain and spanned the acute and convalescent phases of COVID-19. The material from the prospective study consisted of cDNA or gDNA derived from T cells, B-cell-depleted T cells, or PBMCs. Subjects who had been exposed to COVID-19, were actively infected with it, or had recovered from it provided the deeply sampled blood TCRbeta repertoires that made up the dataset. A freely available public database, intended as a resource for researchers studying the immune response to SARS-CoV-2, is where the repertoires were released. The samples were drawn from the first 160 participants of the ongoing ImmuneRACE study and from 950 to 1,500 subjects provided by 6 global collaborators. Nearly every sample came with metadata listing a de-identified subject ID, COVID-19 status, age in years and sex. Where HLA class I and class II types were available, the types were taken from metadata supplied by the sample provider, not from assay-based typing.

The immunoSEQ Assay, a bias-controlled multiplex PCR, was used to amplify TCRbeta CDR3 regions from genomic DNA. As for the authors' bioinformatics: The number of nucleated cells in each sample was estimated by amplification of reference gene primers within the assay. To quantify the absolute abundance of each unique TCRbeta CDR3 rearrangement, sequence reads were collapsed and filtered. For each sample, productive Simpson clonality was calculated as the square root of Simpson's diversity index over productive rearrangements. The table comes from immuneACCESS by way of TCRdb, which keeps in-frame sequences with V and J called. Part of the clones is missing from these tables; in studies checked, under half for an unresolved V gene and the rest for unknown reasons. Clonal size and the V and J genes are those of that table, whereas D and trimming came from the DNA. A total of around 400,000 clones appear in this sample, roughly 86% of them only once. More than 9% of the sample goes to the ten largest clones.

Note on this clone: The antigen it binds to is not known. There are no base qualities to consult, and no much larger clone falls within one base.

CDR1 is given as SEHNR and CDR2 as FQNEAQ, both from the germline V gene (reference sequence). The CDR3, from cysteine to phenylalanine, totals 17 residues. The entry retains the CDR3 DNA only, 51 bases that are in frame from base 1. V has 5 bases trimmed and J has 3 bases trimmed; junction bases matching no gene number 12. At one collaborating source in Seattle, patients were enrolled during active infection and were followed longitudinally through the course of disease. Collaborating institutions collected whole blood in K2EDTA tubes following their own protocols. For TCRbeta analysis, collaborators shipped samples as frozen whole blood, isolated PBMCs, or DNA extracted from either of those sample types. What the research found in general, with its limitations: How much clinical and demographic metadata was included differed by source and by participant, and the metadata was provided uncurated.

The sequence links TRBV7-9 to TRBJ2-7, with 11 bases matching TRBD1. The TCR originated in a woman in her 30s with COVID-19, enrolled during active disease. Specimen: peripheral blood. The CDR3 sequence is CASSPTGRDRGGYEQYF. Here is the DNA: TGTGCCAGCAGCCCCACGGGGAGGGACAGGGGGGGCTACGAGCAGTACTTC.